This record concerns one TCR beta chain sequence. The antigen is unknown. The entry originates in a study of vaccination and CD4 T cells after COVID-19. Turning to the study itself: The convalescent group had six males, four females, seven Caucasians, two Asians, one multiracial.

Sequenced with the Oncomine TCR Beta short-read assay was DNA taken from cultured CD4+ T cells. TCRdb reprocessed the PCR reads with MiXCR, giving one entry per CDR3 protein. This table holds 1,500 to 2,000 distinct CDR3 sequences, about 10% found once. The treatment is: approximately 10-day PBMC culture with coronavirus spike peptide pools or control peptides (ViraFEST assay). Researchers collected the unexposed donor's CD4+ T cells before the COVID-19 pandemic (2011-2018). Cells were cultured for under twelve days, and then CD4+ T cells were isolated by negative selection. Probing of unexposed-donor CD4+ T cells with SARS-CoV-2 S/N and four cold-coronavirus spikes was done, cells permitting. The CDR3 has 12 amino acids. Per the germline V gene, CDR1 is LGHDT and CDR2 is YNNKEL (reference sequence). The V and J ends lost 3 bases and 6 bases respectively, with 9 bases between them.

This TCR came from a human donor in good health. V gene TRBV3-1 combines with J gene TRBJ2-7, with D unclear. What was sequenced was CD4+ T cells from blood, cultured in vitro. CDR3 sequence reads: CASSQGNSEQYF. The CDR3 bases are TGTGCCAGCAGCCAGGGGAACAGCGAGCAGTACTTC.